Listed here are 30 T cell receptor beta chains from one sample, sequenced in a study of T cell responses to AZD1222 COVID-19 vaccine (dated by TCRdb to about 2021). The time point label corresponds to: baseline before first vaccination. To prepare the library, the immunoSEQ multiplex PCR assay was applied. TCRdb took over this immuneACCESS table, retaining in-frame rearrangements with V and J assigned. Such tables are incomplete; in checked studies, under half of the missing clones stem from an unresolved V gene, and the remainder is unexplained. This sample has about 130,000 clones in its table, and 86% of those were observed once. The ten largest clones capture more than 20% of the sample. This specimen was peripheral blood, taken on day 0 of AZD1222 vaccination. Receptors were obtained from an adult in good health.

The CDR3 loop reads CASSPRSRTHNSPLHF. The CDR3 DNA follows: TGTGCCAGCAGTCCGCGGAGCAGGACGCATAATTCACCCCTCCACTTT. The V gene is TRBV27, the J gene TRBJ1-6; D is unclear. The CDR3 runs to 16 residues. CDR1 and CDR2 from the germline V gene are MNHEY and SMNVEV (reference sequence). The ends were cut back, 5 bases at V and 5 bases at J, with 16 bases in the middle.

The rearrangement links TRBV11-2 to TRBJ2-1; D gene uncertain. V was pared by 1 base and J by 0 bases, with 16 bases between. The CDR3 is 18 residues long. Germline-derived CDR1 and CDR2 are SGHAT and FQNNGV. This CDR3 reads CASSLGGPGRSSYNEQFF. CDR3 bases: TGTGCCAGCAGCTTAGGCGGACCGGGCCGCAGCTCCTACAATGAGCAGTTCTTC.

This clone was detected only once. The V and J genes are TRBV19 and TRBJ1-2; D may be TRBD1 (6 bases). The CDR3 covers 17 residues. V lost 0 bases to trimming and J lost 4 bases, with 18 bases between them. Germline V gives CDR1 LNHDA, CDR2 SQIVND (reference sequence). CDR3 residues: CASSIDRGQALIYGYTF. CDR3 sequence (DNA): TGTGCCAGTAGTATAGATCGGGGGCAGGCCCTCATCTATGGCTACACCTTC. Supplemented by reference TRBV19 and TRBJ1-2, the full variable domain reads DGGITQSPKYLFRKEGQNVTLSCEQNLNHDAMYWYRQDPGQGLRLIYYSQIVNDFQKGDIAEGYSVSREKKESFPLTVTSAQKNPTAFYLCASSIDRGQALIYGYTFGSGTRLTVV.

The rearrangement uses TRBV28 and TRBJ2-1; D may correspond to TRBD1 or TRBD2 (6 bases each). The CDR3 consists of 15 residues. The V end was cut by 6 bases, the J end by 7 bases, with 19 bases between. The V gene's germline CDR1 is MDHEN and CDR2 SYDVKM. The CDR3 bases are TGTGCCAGCAGCGGAGGGGGATGGAAGGAAAATGAGCAGTTCTTC. This codes for CASSGGGWKENEQFF.

Regarding this clone: One end of the junction does not line up with germline, which may come from a read error. The chain has TRBV18 and TRBJ1-2; D gene ambiguous. There are 14 residues in the CDR3. Germline V gene lookup returns CDR1 KGHSH and CDR2 LQKENI. The CDR3 nucleotides are TGTGCCAGCACACCGGGAAATTCGGACTATGGCTACACCTTC. It translates to CASTPGNSDYGYTF.

The chain links TRBV19 to TRBJ1-2; no clear D gene. The CDR3 loop spans 13 amino acids. CDR1 is LNHDA, CDR2 SQIVND, per germline (reference sequence). The V end lost 4 bases, the J end lost 3 bases, and 9 bases lay between the germline ends. The CDR3 sequence is CASSSAGDYGYTF. The CDR3 nucleotides read TGTGCCAGTAGTAGTGCAGGAGACTATGGCTACACCTTC.

The V call is TRBV7-2, the J call TRBJ1-2; 9 bases are a match to TRBD1. Germline CDR1 reads SGHTA; CDR2 reads FQGNSA. With 1 base clipped from V and 13 bases from J, the junction kept 7 bases outside the gene matches. This CDR3 contains 13 residues. The CDR3 nucleotides read TGTGCCAGCAGCTTAGTAGGGACAGGGCCCTTCACCTTC. Translation: CASSLVGTGPFTF.

This sequence joins TRBV5-1 and TRBJ1-2, with TRBD1 identical over 8 bases. V trimming: 3 bases; J trimming: 0 bases; junction bases outside the gene matches: 1. Germline V gene sequence: CDR1 SGHRS, CDR2 YFSETQ. There are 14 residues in the CDR3. CDR3 amino acids: CASSWGQANYGYTF. The DNA for the CDR3 is TGCGCCAGCAGCTGGGGACAGGCTAACTATGGCTACACCTTC. Full variable domain (missing parts from reference TRBV5-1 and TRBJ1-2): KAGVTQTPRYLIKTRGQQVTLSCSPISGHRSVSWYQQTPGQGLQFLFEYFSETQRNKGNFPGRFSGRQFSNSRSEMNVSTLELGDSALYLCASSWGQANYGYTFGSGTRLTVV.

V usage is TRBV3-1 (or the pseudogene TRBV3-2) and J usage is TRBJ2-1; 13 nucleotides align to TRBD2. The CDR3 sequence is 17 residues long. Germline CDR1 reads LGHDT; CDR2 reads YNNKEL (reference sequence). The V and J ends lost 3 bases and 7 bases, in that order; junction bases with no gene match: 9. The CDR3 sequence is CASSHAVTSGGSNEQFF. DNA of the CDR3: TGTGCCAGCAGCCATGCCGTGACTAGCGGGGGGTCGAATGAGCAGTTCTTC.

This chain connects TRBV7-2 to TRBJ1-4, with TRBD1 matching over 10 bases. The germline CDR1 and CDR2 sequences are SGHTA and FQGNSA. The CDR3 totals 15 residues. V was pared by 6 bases and J by 10 bases, with 11 bases of the junction left unmatched. In nucleotides, the CDR3 is TGTGCCAGCAGTCCACCGGGACAGGGGTTTGTAAAACTGTTTTTT. This codes for CASSPPGQGFVKLFF.

J is TRBJ2-1 and V is TRBV11-3; D possibly corresponds to TRBD2 (7 bases). V lost 5 bases, J lost 7 bases, and 12 bases lay in between. The germline CDR1 and CDR2 sequences are SGHNT and YENEEA. The CDR3 runs to 13 residues. The CDR3 DNA follows: TGTGCCAGCAGCCTCGGGGGGCTAAATGAGCAGTTCTTC. Its protein product is CASSLGGLNEQFF.

This chain uses TRBV30 with TRBJ1-4, with D hard to call. CDR1 is GTSNPN and CDR2 is SVGIG in the germline V gene (reference sequence). This CDR3 comprises 15 residues. The V end lost 2 bases, the J end lost 4 bases, and 14 bases lay between the germline ends. This CDR3 is CAWSLRTAINEKLFF. CDR3 nucleotide sequence: TGTGCCTGGAGTTTGAGGACCGCTATTAATGAAAAACTGTTTTTT.

For the CDR3, the DNA is TGCGCCAGCAGCCAAGCGTATGAGGGGGCCTATGGCTACACCTTC. Protein: CASSQAYEGAYGYTF. The V call is TRBV4-3, the J call TRBJ1-2, with 7 positions matching TRBD1. Germline loops: CDR1 LGHNA, CDR2 YSLEER. With V trimmed by 1 base and J by 4 bases, 6 bases remained unmatched. The CDR3 has 15 amino acids.

The chain carries TRBV7-2 and TRBJ2-1, with 8 bases identical to TRBD1. The CDR3 has 21 residues. Looked up from germline, CDR1 is SGHTA and CDR2 is FQGNSA. The V gene end was trimmed by 0 bases and the J gene end by 1 base; junction bases not matched to a gene: 17. CDR3 nucleotide sequence: TGTGCCAGCAGCTTAGCGATCGGTCAGGGGGCGAAGGTTGGGTCCTACAATGAGCAGTTCTTC. Residues: CASSLAIGQGAKVGSYNEQFF.

This chain links TRBV29-1 with TRBJ1-1, with TRBD1 identical over 7 bases. Germline loops: CDR1 SQVTM, CDR2 ANQGSEA. The CDR3 is 13 amino acids. Losses at the gene ends were 7 bases for V and 0 bases for J; bases not matched to a gene: 5. DNA for the CDR3: TGCAGCGGGACAGGCTACATGAACACTGAAGCTTTCTTT. Translating gives CSGTGYMNTEAFF.

The J gene is TRBJ1-2, the V gene TRBV4-3; no definite D call. Trimming took off 0 bases at V and 6 bases at J, with 14 bases between the two ends. The CDR3 runs 15 residues. Germline CDR1 and CDR2: LGHNA and YSLEER. This chain's CDR3 is CASSQDRLHPDGYTF. CDR3 nucleotide sequence: TGCGCCAGCAGCCAAGATAGGCTACACCCCGATGGCTACACCTTC.

This clone was seen a single time. The rearrangement links TRBV28 to TRBJ2-3, with D unresolved. The CDR3 extends over 13 amino acids. Germline V gives CDR1 MDHEN, CDR2 SYDVKM. V lost 4 bases to trimming and J lost 6 bases, with 11 bases between them. The CDR3 spells CASSSIQPDTQYF. In DNA form, the CDR3 reads TGTGCCAGCAGTTCTATCCAGCCGGATACGCAGTATTTT.

The chain has TRBV18 and TRBJ2-3; D unclear. Trimming took off 4 bases at V and 3 bases at J, with 8 bases between the two ends. Germline CDR1 KGHSH, CDR2 LQKENI. The CDR3 has 13 residues. The CDR3 region is CASSRQKTDTQYF. The CDR3 DNA follows: TGTGCCAGCTCACGCCAGAAAACAGATACGCAGTATTTT.

The chain uses TRBV7-9 and TRBJ1-4; TRBD1 might be the D (5 bases). Trimming cost V 3 bases and J 5 bases, with 10 bases left between them. CDR1 is SEHNR and CDR2 is FQNEAQ in the germline V gene (reference sequence). The CDR3 is 14 amino acids. The CDR3 loop is CASSLKGQNEKLFF. CDR3 DNA: TGTGCCAGCAGCTTGAAGGGGCAAAATGAAAAACTGTTTTTT.

V and J are TRBV30 and TRBJ1-2; D is unresolved. Trimming stripped 0 bases from V and 13 bases from J, with 12 bases between. The CDR3 sequence is 11 residues long. CDR1 GTSNPN and CDR2 SVGIG come from the germline V gene (reference sequence). The CDR3, as DNA: TGTGCCTGGAGTGTTACGGCCGTCGCCACCTTC. It encodes CAWSVTAVATF.

The chain couples TRBV28 to TRBJ2-5; no firm D call. Per germline, CDR1 MDHEN and CDR2 SYDVKM. This CDR3 is 12 amino acids long. V was pared by 6 bases and J by 6 bases, with 11 bases between. This CDR3 is CASRTSEKTQYF. The CDR3 DNA follows: TGTGCCAGCAGGACCTCAGAAAAGACCCAGTACTTC.

The rearrangement joins TRBV15 to TRBJ1-2, with 7 nucleotides matching TRBD1. Per germline, CDR1 LNHNV and CDR2 YYDKDF (reference sequence). This CDR3 spans 15 amino acids. After removal of 3 bases from V and 2 bases from J, the junction contained 6 bases not matched to a gene. CDR3 residues: CATSSEDRMNYGYTF. CDR3 DNA sequence: TGTGCCACCAGCAGCGAGGACAGGATGAACTATGGCTACACCTTC.

The genes are TRBV7-2 and TRBJ2-3, with a tentative D call TRBD2 (5 bases). Per the germline V gene, CDR1 is SGHTA and CDR2 is FQGNSA. The V end lost 0 bases, the J end lost 4 bases, and 14 bases lay between the germline ends. This CDR3 is built from 16 residues. The CDR3 region is CASSLAGGLASDTQYF. CDR3 coding DNA: TGTGCCAGCAGCTTAGCAGGCGGGCTAGCCTCAGATACGCAGTATTTT.

The CDR3 sequence is CASSQVRNTIYF. The CDR3 bases are TGTGCCAGCAGCCAAGTTAGGAACACCATATATTTT. The rearrangement uses TRBV3-1 (or the pseudogene TRBV3-2) and TRBJ1-3, with D uncertain. CDR3 size: 12 residues. Deletions cut 1 base from V and 7 bases from J, with 5 bases between. Germline CDR1 and CDR2: LGHDT and YNNKEL (reference sequence).

The J gene is TRBJ2-3, the V gene TRBV7-3; 10 bases map to TRBD2. Per the germline V gene, CDR1 is SGHTA and CDR2 is FQGTGA. V lost 3 bases and J lost 4; bases outside the gene matches: 7. This CDR3 has 16 amino acids. DNA for the CDR3: TGTGCCAGCAGCTTGGCACTAGCGGGGAATGCAGATACGCAGTATTTT. Residues: CASSLALAGNADTQYF.

This chain uses TRBV5-1 with TRBJ2-7; 9 positions match TRBD2. The CDR3 is 16 amino acids. Unmatched junction bases numbered 8, after V lost 2 bases and J lost 2 bases. CDR1 is SGHRS and CDR2 is YFSETQ in the germline V gene. The CDR3 is CASSFDLAGRTYEQYF. As DNA, the CDR3 is TGCGCCAGCAGCTTCGACCTAGCGGGGAGAACCTACGAGCAGTACTTC.

The rearrangement uses TRBV6-5 and TRBJ2-7; the D is unclear. Deletions cut 7 bases from V and 3 bases from J, with 13 bases between. This CDR3 spans 13 amino acids. Germline V gene data show CDR1 as MNHEY and CDR2 as SVGAGI. Here the CDR3 reads CASTGWIGYEQYF. Written as DNA, the CDR3 is TGTGCCAGCACCGGATGGATAGGCTACGAGCAGTACTTC.

This sequence joins TRBV19 and TRBJ1-5, with 7 bases matching TRBD1. Trimming cost V 7 bases and J 6 bases; bases outside gene matches: 6. The germline V gene encodes CDR1 LNHDA and CDR2 SQIVND (reference sequence). This CDR3 is 13 amino acids long. CDR3 residues: CASKSRGFQPQHF. The CDR3 bases are TGTGCCAGTAAGTCCAGGGGGTTTCAGCCCCAGCATTTT.

The chain combines TRBV5-5 with TRBJ2-5; 8 bases agree with TRBD1. Per the germline V gene, CDR1 is SGHKS and CDR2 is YYEKEE (reference sequence). The CDR3 sequence is 13 residues long. Trimming took 1 base from V and 5 from J; bases not matched to a gene: 1. The CDR3 coding sequence is TGTGCCAGCAGCTTGCCAGGGGGCGAGACCCAGTACTTC. This sequence encodes CASSLPGGETQYF. Drawing the rest from reference TRBV5-5 and TRBJ2-5, the complete variable domain is DAGVTQSPTHLIKTRGQQVTLRCSPISGHKSVSWYQQVLGQGPQFIFQYYEKEERGRGNFPDRFSARQFPNYSSELNVNALLLGDSALYLCASSLPGGETQYFGPGTRLLVL.

This clone was recorded a few times. The CDR3 nucleotides read TGTGCCAGTAGTATTAACAGCAACTATGGCTACACCTTC. Residues: CASSINSNYGYTF. This chain links TRBV19 with TRBJ1-2; D not certain. Germline V CDR1 and CDR2: LNHDA, SQIVND (reference sequence). CDR3 size: 13 residues. Trimming cost V 3 bases and J 2 bases, with 7 bases left between them.